This TCR beta chain derives from a study of naive and memory T cell subsets. An equimolar mix of two oligonucleotides served as the beta constant-region primer for TRBC1 and TRBC2. The ligated cDNA underwent four PCR rounds using SP2 and nested alpha and beta constant-region primers. In TCRdb, the UMI-ligation and nested PCR reads were re-called with MiXCR into one record per CDR3 protein. The sample records just over 80,000 distinct CDR3 sequences, 8% to 9.5% being singletons. At least ten counts were recorded for this clonotype. The germline V gene encodes CDR1 MGHRA and CDR2 YSYEKL. The CDR3 has 17 residues. V was shortened by 0 bases and J by 0 bases, with 15 bases between the two germline ends.

Sequenced sample: naive CD8+ T cells from blood. This clonotype originated in a human donor in good health. V and J are TRBV4-1 and TRBJ2-7, with D unresolved. CDR3 in amino acids: CASSQEMVGLSSYEQYF. The CDR3 coding sequence is TGCGCCAGCAGCCAAGAAATGGTAGGTCTGTCCTCCTACGAGCAGTACTTC.